A single sample is the source of the 6 T cell receptor beta chains below, sequenced in a study of Ad26.COV2.S vaccination and SARS-CoV-2 variants. The treatment here: some 20 received Ad26.COV2.S at low or high dose, single or two shots; five or six received placebo; per-sample allocation not given. Specimen acquisition occurred on day 63 following the initial vaccine or placebo injection. Some clones are missing from TCRdb's copy, which holds only in-frame ones; the method was immunoSEQ multiplex PCR. Here the sample spans 300,000 to 350,000 clones, 85% to 90% being singletons. Specimen: peripheral blood, collected in a trial of Ad26.COV2.S vaccine versus placebo. All receptors derive from a person aged 18-60 years who received the Ad26.COV2.S COVID-19 vaccine or a placebo.

This chain connects TRBV20-1 to TRBJ1-3; D remains ambiguous. Germline assignment: CDR1 DFQATT and CDR2 SNEGSKA (reference sequence). Trimming stripped 3 bases from V and 4 bases from J, with 4 bases between. This CDR3 is 11 amino acids long. The CDR3 loop is CSASRGNTIYF. DNA for the CDR3: TGCAGTGCTAGCCGAGGAAACACCATATATTTT.

The J gene is TRBJ2-3, the V gene TRBV12-3 or TRBV12-4; D not resolved. The ends were cut back, 7 bases at V and 3 bases at J, with 8 bases in the middle. The CDR3 has 12 residues. This CDR3 reads CASTSGTDTQYF. The CDR3 DNA reads as TGTGCCAGCACCTCCGGGACAGATACGCAGTATTTT.

This clone has a single count. This chain joins TRBV7-6 and TRBJ2-7; 9 nucleotides agree with TRBD1. The J segment lost 4 bases and the V segment lost 4 bases, leaving 5 bases of the junction unmatched. The CDR3 loop spans 14 amino acids. Per the germline V gene, CDR1 is SGHVS and CDR2 is FNYEAQ. In DNA, the CDR3 is TGTGCCAGCAGCTCCAGGGACAGGGATTACGAGCAGTACTTC. This translates into CASSSRDRDYEQYF.

The chain couples TRBV4-3 to TRBJ2-3; 8 positions match TRBD1. V lost 4 bases and J lost 0; bases outside the gene matches: 6. The CDR3 has 16 amino acids. Germline CDR1 LGHNA, CDR2 YSLEER. This chain's CDR3 is CASSRSWTGSTDTQYF. Written as DNA, the CDR3 is TGCGCCAGCAGCCGATCGTGGACAGGGAGCACAGATACGCAGTATTTT.

For the CDR3, the DNA is TGCGCCAGCAGCCGTGGAGGCGTACTAGCGGGGGTCACTCGGGCAGATACGCAGTATTTT. Translated, it gives CASSRGGVLAGVTRADTQYF. The chain uses TRBV5-1 and TRBJ2-3; 11 bases match TRBD2. J lost 4 bases, V lost 4 bases, and 20 bases had no gene match. The CDR3 runs 20 residues. Per the germline V gene, CDR1 is SGHRS and CDR2 is YFSETQ.

The rearrangement joins TRBV29-1 to TRBJ2-7, with a weak D call TRBD1 (6 bases). The CDR3 consists of 14 residues. V lost 4 bases and J 1 base, leaving 14 bases between the germline ends. Germline V gene lookup returns CDR1 SQVTM and CDR2 ANQGSEA. CDR3 residues: CSVVNWQGSYEQYF. The CDR3 DNA follows: TGCAGCGTTGTGAATTGGCAGGGGTCCTACGAGCAGTACTTC.